This TCR beta chain was profiled in a study of PD-1 blockade in classical Hodgkin lymphoma. Study-wide context: Patients were infused with nivolumab 3 mg/kg every 2 weeks.

As regards this clone: What it binds is not known.

Data came from immunoSEQ multiplex PCR; TCRdb stores just in-frame clones and leaves some out. The sample carries about 110,000 clones, 70% to 90% recorded once. Study findings and constraints: Newly diagnosed patients had diversity similar to the baseline diversity of complete responders. By C4D1, diversity of CD4+ TCRs had risen significantly, whereas that of CD8+ TCRs had not. Newly diagnosed patients reportedly trailed healthy donors in baseline TCR diversity.

Each patient experienced a relapse that followed autologous stem cell transplantation, and brentuximab vedotin exposure varied. The CDR3 is 14 amino acids. V was cut by 0 bases and J by 4 bases, with 9 bases left in between. CDR1 and CDR2 (germline): LGHNA, YSLEER. This specimen was peripheral blood mononuclear cells (PBMCs), taken before the second cycle of nivolumab. The TCR originated in a human donor with classical Hodgkin lymphoma. V gene TRBV4-3 combines with J gene TRBJ1-1; a weak D match, TRBD1 (5 bases). CDR3 amino acids: CASSQEGDGTEAFF. CDR3 nucleotides: TGCGCCAGCAGCCAAGAGGGGGACGGCACTGAAGCTTTCTTT.